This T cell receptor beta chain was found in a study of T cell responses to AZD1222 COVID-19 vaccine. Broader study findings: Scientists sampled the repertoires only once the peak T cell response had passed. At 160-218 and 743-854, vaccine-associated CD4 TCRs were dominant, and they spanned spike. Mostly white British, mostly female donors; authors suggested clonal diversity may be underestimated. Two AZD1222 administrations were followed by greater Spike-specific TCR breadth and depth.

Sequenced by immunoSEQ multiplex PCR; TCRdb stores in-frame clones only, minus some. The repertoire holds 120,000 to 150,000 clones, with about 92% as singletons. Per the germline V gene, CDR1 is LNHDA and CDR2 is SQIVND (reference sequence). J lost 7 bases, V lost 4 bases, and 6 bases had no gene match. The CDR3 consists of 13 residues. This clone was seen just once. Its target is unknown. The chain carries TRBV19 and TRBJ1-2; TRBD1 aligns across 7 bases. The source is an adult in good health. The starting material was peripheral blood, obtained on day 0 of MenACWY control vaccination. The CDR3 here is CASSTDNRGGYTF. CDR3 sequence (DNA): TGTGCCAGTAGTACAGATAACAGGGGTGGCTACACCTTC.